The clone carrying this T cell receptor beta chain was observed a few times. The record originates from a study of T-cell memory formation after mild COVID-19. CDR1 is SGHTA, CDR2 FQGNSA, per germline. The ends lost 6 bases at V and 1 base at J; junction bases unmatched: 7. This CDR3 is 15 amino acids long. MiXCR, applied by TCRdb to the 5' RACE reads, yields one record per CDR3 protein. The table records just under 550,000 distinct CDR3 sequences, roughly 20% of them present only once. The receptor's source is an adult woman who had mild COVID-19 (a few samples of this study predate the infection). Cell type and time point are not known. The specimen sequenced was PBMCs or a T cell subset sorted from them (not recorded which). The V call is TRBV7-2, the J call TRBJ2-3; 7 nucleotides match TRBD2. CDR3 amino acids: CASSSGGLRTDTQYF. The CDR3 DNA follows: TGTGCCAGCAGTTCGGGAGGACTTCGCACAGATACGCAGTATTTT.